This T cell receptor (beta chain) was identified in a study of blood T cell repertoires in COVID-19. Overall study context: Researchers got acute and convalescent COVID-19 samples from the United States, Italy and Spain. Sources were T cells, B-cell-depleted T cells, or PBMCs; the material itself was cDNA or gDNA.

Study processing details: Reference gene primers were amplified, and this amplification served to estimate nucleated cell counts. Clones were read by immunoSEQ multiplex PCR, and TCRdb kept only the in-frame ones, dropping some. V and J calls and clone size are those listed in that table; D and trimming were worked out from the DNA. The top ten clones hold around 1.6% of a sample with 130,000 to 150,000 clones, about 92% of them seen once. Germline assignment: CDR1 SGHKS and CDR2 YYEKEE (reference sequence). Trimming at V came to 5 bases and at J to 4 bases, leaving 8 bases not matched to a gene. The CDR3 loop spans 14 amino acids.

The chain uses TRBV5-5 and TRBJ2-5, with TRBD1 matching over 7 bases. The TCR originated in a human donor in a cohort sampled during active COVID-19. Material: peripheral blood. In nucleotides, the CDR3 is TGTGCCAGCAGGACAGACAGGGTCATAGAGACCCAGTACTTC. Protein sequence: CASRTDRVIETQYF.